One sample yielded the 4 T cell receptor beta chains listed below, sequenced in a study of T cell clonotyping in hematopoietic cell transplantation. Assay used: immunoSEQ multiplex PCR; TCRdb lists only in-frame clones, some missing. This sample carries 10,000 to 14,000 clones, 89% of them seen once, and the ten largest clones take around 15%. The source was PBMCs, collected 100 days after allogeneic stem cell transplant. The source of these receptors is a female patient aged 60 or older who had an allogeneic stem cell transplant from an unrelated donor, so the T cells may come from the graft donor. Some clones in this sample may be carry-over from other donors' samples.

This chain uses TRBV19 with TRBJ2-5; 9 positions agree with TRBD1. Trimming at V came to 2 bases and at J to 5 bases, leaving 3 bases not matched to a gene. The CDR3 is 14 residues long. The germline V gene encodes CDR1 LNHDA and CDR2 SQIVND (reference sequence). The CDR3 is CASSINRGQETQYF. In DNA, the CDR3 is TGTGCCAGTAGTATAAACAGGGGGCAGGAGACCCAGTACTTC.

V usage is TRBV10-3 and J usage is TRBJ2-1; D call uncertain. The CDR3 extends over 12 amino acids. Germline V gene lookup returns CDR1 ENHRY and CDR2 SYGVKD. Trimming shortened V by 6 bases and J by 9 bases, and 12 bases separated the two germline ends. In DNA form, the CDR3 reads TGTGCCATCAGCGAGACCCTAGGTGAGCAGTTCTTC. Protein product: CAISETLGEQFF.

This chain uses TRBV6-6 with TRBJ2-5; 8 positions agree with TRBD1. This CDR3 has 14 amino acids. Trimming took 4 bases from V and 5 from J; bases not matched to a gene: 6. The germline V gene has CDR1 MNHNY and CDR2 SVGAGI (reference sequence). CDR3: CASSLQGASETQYF. As DNA, the CDR3 is TGTGCCAGCAGTTTGCAGGGGGCCAGTGAGACCCAGTACTTC.

This chain joins TRBV7-3 and TRBJ2-1; D may match TRBD1 or TRBD2 (5 bases each). The germline gives CDR1 SGHTA, CDR2 FQGTGA. Trimming pared 4 bases from V and 11 bases from J, leaving 18 bases between. The CDR3 contains 14 residues. The CDR3 reads CASSSGPAKTKQFF. CDR3 nucleotide sequence: TGTGCCAGCAGCTCGGGGCCAGCAAAGACGAAGCAGTTCTTC.